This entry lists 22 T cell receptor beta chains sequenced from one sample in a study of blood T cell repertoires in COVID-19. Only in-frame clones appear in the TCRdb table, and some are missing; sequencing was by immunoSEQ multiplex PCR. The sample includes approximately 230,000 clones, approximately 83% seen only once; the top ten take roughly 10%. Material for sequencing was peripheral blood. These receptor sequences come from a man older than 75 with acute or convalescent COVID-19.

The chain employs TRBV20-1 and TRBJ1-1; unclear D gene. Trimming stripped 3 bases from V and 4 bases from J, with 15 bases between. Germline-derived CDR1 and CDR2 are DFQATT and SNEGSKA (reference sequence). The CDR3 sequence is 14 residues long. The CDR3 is CSASIARGGTEAFF. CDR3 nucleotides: TGCAGTGCTAGTATCGCTAGAGGCGGCACTGAAGCTTTCTTT.

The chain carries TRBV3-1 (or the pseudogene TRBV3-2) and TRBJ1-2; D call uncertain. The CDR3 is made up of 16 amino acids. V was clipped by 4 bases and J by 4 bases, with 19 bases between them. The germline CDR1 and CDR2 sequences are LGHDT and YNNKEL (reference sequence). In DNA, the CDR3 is TGTGCCAGCAGCCCTAGAGGGCAGGTTCTCACCTATGGCTACACCTTC. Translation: CASSPRGQVLTYGYTF.

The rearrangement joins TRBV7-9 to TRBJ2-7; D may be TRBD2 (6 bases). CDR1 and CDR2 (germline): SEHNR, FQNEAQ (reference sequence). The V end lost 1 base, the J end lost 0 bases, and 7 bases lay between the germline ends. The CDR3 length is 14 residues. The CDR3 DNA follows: TGTGCCAGCAGCTTAGGAGCGGGCTCCTACGAGCAGTACTTC. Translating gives CASSLGAGSYEQYF.

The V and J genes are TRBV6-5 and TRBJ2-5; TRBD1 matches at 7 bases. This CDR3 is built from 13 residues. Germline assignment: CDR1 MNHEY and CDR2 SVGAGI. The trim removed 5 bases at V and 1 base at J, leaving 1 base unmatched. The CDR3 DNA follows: TGTGCCAGCAGTCGACAGGGCCAAGAGACCCAGTACTTC. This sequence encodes CASSRQGQETQYF.

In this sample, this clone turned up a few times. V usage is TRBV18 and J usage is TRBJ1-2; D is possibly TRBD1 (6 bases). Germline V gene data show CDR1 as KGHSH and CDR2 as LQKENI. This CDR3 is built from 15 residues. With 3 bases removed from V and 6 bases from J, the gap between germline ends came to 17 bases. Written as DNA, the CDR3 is TGTGCCAGCTCACCCGTTACAGGGCCCAGCAATGGCTACACCTTC. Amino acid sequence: CASSPVTGPSNGYTF.

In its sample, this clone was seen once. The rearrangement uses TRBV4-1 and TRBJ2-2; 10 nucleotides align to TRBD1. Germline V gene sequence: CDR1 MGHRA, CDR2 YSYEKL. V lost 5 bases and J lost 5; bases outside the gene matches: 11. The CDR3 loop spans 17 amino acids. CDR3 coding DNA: TGCGCCAGCAGCGGGACAGGGGCACAAAAGAAAACCGGGGAGCTGTTTTTT. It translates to CASSGTGAQKKTGELFF.

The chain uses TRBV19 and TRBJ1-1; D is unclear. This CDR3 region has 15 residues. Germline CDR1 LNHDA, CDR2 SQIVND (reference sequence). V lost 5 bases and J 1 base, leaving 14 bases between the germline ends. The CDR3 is CASSASYGRNTEAFF. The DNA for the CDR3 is TGTGCCAGTAGTGCGTCCTACGGTAGGAACACTGAAGCTTTCTTT. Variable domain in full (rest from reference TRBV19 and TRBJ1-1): DGGITQSPKYLFRKEGQNVTLSCEQNLNHDAMYWYRQDPGQGLRLIYYSQIVNDFQKGDIAEGYSVSREKKESFPLTVTSAQKNPTAFYLCASSASYGRNTEAFFGQGTRLTVV.

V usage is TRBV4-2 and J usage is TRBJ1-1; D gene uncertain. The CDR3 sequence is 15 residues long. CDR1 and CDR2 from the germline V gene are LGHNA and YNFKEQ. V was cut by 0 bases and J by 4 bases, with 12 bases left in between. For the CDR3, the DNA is TGTGCCAGCAGCCAAGACCCACGCGGCGCCACTGAAGCTTTCTTT. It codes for CASSQDPRGATEAFF.

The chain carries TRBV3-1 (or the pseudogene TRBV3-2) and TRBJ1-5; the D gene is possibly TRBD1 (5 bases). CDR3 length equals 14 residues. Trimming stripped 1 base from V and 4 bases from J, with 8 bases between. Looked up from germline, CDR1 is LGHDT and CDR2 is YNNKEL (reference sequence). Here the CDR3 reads CASSQVGGNQPQHF. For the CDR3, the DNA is TGTGCCAGCAGCCAAGTGGGGGGGAATCAGCCCCAGCATTTT.

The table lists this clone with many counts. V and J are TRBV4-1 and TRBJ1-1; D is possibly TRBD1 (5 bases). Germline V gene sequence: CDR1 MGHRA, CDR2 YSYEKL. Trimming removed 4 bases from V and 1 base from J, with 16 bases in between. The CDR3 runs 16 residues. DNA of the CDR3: TGCGCCAGCAGCCCCCTTAGGGCAGGGAAGAACACTGAAGCTTTCTTT. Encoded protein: CASSPLRAGKNTEAFF.

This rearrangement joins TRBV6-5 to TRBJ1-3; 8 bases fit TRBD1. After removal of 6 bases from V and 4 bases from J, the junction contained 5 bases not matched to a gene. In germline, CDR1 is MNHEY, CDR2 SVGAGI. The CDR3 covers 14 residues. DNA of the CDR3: TGTGCCAGCAGGCAGACAGGGGCCGGAAACACCATATATTTT. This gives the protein CASRQTGAGNTIYF.

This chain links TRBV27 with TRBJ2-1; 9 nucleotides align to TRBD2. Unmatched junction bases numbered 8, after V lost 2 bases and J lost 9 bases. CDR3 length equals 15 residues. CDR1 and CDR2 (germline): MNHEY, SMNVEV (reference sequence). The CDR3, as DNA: TGTGCCAGCAGTTTAGAGGGTAGCGGGAGTTTTGAGCAGTTCTTC. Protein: CASSLEGSGSFEQFF.

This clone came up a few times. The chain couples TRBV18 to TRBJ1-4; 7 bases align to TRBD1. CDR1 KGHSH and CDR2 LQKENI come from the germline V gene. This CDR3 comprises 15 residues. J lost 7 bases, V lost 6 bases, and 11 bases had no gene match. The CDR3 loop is CASSSRGRGGEKLFF. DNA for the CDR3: TGTGCCAGCTCCTCGAGGGGGCGTGGTGGTGAAAAACTGTTTTTT.

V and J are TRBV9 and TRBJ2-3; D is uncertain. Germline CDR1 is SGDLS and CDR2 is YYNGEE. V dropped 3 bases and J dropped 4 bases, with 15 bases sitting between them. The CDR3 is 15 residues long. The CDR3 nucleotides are TGTGCCAGCAGCGACCTTCTAATTACCTCAGATACGCAGTATTTT. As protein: CASSDLLITSDTQYF.

Here the CDR3 reads CAISETGVGTDTQYF. In DNA, the CDR3 is TGTGCCATCAGTGAGACAGGGGTTGGCACAGATACGCAGTATTTT. V and J are TRBV10-3 and TRBJ2-3; 7 bases are shared with TRBD1. CDR1 is ENHRY, CDR2 SYGVKD, per germline. There are 15 residues in the CDR3. J was trimmed by 1 base and V by 2 bases; bases with no gene match: 3.

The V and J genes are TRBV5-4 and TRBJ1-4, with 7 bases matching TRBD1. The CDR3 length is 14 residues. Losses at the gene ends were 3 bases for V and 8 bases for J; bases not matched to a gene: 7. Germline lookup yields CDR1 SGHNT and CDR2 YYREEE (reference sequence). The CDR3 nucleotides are TGTGCCAGCAGCTCCAGACAGGGCGAGGAAAAACTGTTTTTT. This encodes CASSSRQGEEKLFF.

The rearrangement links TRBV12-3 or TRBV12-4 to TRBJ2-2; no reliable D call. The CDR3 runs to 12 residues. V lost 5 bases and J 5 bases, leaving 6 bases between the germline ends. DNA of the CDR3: TGTGCCAGCAGTACCGGGACCGGGGAGCTGTTTTTT. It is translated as CASSTGTGELFF.

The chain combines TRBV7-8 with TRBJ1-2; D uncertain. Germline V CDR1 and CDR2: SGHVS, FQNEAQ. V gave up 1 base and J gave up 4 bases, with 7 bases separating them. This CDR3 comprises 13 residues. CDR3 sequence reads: CASSLESLYGYTF. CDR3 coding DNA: TGTGCCAGCAGCTTAGAATCTCTCTATGGCTACACCTTC.

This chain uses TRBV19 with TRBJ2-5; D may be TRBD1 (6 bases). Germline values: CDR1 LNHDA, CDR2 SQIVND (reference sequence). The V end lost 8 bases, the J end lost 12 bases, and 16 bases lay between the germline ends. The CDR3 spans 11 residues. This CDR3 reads CASRFDRSEYF. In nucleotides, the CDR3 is TGTGCCAGTCGATTCGACAGGAGCGAGTACTTC.

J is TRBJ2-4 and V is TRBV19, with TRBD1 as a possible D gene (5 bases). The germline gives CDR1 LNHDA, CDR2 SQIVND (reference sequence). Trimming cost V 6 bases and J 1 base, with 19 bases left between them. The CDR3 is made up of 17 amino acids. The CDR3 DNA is TGTGCCAGTAGCCTCCTGTGGGGCGGTCTCGCCAAAAACATTCAGTACTTC. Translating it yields CASSLLWGGLAKNIQYF.

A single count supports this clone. The CDR3 reads CSASASSPEAFF. CDR3 DNA: TGCAGTGCCAGTGCTTCCTCCCCTGAAGCTTTCTTT. The gene calls are TRBV20-1 and TRBJ1-1; D is ambiguous. In germline, CDR1 is DFQATT, CDR2 SNEGSKA (reference sequence). This CDR3 spans 12 amino acids. V was clipped by 6 bases and J by 6 bases, with 14 bases between them.

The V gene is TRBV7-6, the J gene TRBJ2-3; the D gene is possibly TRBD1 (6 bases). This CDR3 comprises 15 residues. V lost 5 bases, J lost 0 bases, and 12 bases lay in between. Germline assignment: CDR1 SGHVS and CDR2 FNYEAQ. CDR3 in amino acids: CASSQTGSSTDTQYF. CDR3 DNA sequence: TGTGCCAGCAGCCAAACAGGGTCTAGCACAGATACGCAGTATTTT.